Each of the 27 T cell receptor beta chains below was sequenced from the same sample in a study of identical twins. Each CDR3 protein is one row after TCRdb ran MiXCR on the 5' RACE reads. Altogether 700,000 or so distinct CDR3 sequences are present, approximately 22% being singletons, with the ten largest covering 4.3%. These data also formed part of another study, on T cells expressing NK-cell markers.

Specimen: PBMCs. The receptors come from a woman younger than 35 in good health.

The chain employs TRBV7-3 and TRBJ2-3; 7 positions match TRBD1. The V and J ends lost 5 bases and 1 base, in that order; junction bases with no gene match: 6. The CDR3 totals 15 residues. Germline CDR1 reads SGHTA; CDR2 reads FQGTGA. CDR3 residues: CASSIQGVGTDTQYF. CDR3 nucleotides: TGTGCCAGCAGCATCCAGGGGGTGGGCACAGATACGCAGTATTTT.

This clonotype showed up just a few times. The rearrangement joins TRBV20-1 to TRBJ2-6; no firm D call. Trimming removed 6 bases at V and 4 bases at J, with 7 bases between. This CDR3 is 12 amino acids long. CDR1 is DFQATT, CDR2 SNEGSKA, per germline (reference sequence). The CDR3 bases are TGCAGTGCCAGCCAAGGGGCCAACGTCCTGACTTTC. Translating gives CSASQGANVLTF.

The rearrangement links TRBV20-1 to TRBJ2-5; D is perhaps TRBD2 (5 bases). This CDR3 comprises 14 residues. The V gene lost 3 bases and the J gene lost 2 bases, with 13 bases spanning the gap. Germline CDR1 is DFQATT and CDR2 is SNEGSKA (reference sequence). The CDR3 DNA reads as TGCAGTGCTAGGGTGGGTGGCGGGCAAGAGACCCAGTACTTC. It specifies CSARVGGGQETQYF.

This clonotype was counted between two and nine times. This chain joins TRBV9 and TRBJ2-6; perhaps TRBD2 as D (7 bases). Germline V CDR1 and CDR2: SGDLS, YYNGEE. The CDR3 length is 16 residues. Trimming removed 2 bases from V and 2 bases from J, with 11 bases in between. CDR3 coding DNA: TGTGCCAGCAGCGTGTCGGGGGGCGCTGGGGCCAACGTCCTGACTTTC. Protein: CASSVSGGAGANVLTF.

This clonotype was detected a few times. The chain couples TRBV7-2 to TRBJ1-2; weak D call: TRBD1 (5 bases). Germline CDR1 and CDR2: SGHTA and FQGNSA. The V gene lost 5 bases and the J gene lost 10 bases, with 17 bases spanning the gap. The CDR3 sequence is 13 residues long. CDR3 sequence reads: CASSLTPRTPYTF. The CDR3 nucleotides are TGTGCCAGCAGCCTCACACCCAGGACACCCTACACCTTC.

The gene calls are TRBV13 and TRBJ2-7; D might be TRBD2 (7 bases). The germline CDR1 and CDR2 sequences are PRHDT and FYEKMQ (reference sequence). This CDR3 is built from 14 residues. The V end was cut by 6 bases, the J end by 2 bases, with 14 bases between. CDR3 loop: CASRTAGATYEQYF. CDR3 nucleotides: TGTGCCAGCAGGACCGCGGGGGCAACCTACGAGCAGTACTTC.

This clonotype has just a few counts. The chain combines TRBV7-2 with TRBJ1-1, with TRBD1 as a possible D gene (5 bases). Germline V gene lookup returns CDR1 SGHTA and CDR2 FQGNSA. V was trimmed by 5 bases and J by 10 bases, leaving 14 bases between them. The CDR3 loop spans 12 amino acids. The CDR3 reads CASSPDGHGAFF. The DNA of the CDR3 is TGTGCCAGCAGCCCGGATGGACATGGAGCTTTCTTT.

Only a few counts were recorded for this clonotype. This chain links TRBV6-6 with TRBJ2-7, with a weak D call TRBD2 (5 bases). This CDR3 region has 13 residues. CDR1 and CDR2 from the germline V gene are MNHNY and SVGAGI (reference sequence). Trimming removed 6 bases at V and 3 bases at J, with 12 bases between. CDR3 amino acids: CASSTLRDYEQYF. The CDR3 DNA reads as TGTGCCAGCAGCACACTCCGGGACTACGAGCAGTACTTC.

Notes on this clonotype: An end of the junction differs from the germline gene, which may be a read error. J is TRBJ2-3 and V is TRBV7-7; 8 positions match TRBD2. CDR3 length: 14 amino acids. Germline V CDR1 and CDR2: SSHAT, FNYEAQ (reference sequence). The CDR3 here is CASTSGGATDTQYF. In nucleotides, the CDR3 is TGTGCTAGCACAAGCGGGGGCGCGACAGATACGCAGTATTTT.

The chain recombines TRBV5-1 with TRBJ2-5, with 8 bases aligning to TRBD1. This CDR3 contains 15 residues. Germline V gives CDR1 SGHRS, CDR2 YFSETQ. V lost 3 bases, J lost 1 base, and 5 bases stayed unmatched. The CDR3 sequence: CASSSDRGSQETQYF. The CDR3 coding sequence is TGCGCCAGCAGCTCAGACAGGGGAAGCCAAGAGACCCAGTACTTC.

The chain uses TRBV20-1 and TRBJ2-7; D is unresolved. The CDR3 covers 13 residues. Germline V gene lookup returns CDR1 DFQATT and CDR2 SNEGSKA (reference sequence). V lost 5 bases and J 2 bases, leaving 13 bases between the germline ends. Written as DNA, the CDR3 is TGCAGTGCTGTGGGCTTCTCCACCTACGAGCAGTACTTC. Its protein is CSAVGFSTYEQYF.

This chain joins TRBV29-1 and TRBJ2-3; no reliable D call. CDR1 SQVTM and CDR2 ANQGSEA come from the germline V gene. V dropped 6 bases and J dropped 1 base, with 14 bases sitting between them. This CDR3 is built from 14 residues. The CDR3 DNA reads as TGCAGCGTGGATGGATTAAGCCGCACAGATACGCAGTATTTT. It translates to CSVDGLSRTDTQYF.

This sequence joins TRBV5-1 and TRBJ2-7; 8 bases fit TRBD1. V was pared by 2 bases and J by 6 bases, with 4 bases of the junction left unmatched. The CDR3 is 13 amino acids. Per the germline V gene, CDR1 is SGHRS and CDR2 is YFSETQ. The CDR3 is CASSFGQGGEQYF. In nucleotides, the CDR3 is TGCGCCAGCAGCTTTGGACAGGGCGGCGAGCAGTACTTC.

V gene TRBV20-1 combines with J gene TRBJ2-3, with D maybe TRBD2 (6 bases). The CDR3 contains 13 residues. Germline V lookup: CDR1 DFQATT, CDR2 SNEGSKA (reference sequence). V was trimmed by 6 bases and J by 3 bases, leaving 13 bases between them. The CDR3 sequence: CSARHGGTDTQYF. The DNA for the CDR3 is TGCAGTGCGAGGCATGGAGGGACAGATACGCAGTATTTT.

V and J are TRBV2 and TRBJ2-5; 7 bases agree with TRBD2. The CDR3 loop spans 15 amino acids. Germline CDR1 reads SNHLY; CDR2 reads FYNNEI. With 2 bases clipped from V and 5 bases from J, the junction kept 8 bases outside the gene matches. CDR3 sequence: CASSEQTSPEETQYF. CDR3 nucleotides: TGTGCCAGCAGTGAACAGACTAGCCCGGAGGAGACCCAGTACTTC. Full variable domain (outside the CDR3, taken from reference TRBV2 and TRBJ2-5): EPEVTQTPSHQVTQMGQEVILRCVPISNHLYFYWYRQILGQKVEFLVSFYNNEISEKSEIFDDQFSVERPDGSNFTLKIRSTKLEDSAMYFCASSEQTSPEETQYFGPGTRLLVL.

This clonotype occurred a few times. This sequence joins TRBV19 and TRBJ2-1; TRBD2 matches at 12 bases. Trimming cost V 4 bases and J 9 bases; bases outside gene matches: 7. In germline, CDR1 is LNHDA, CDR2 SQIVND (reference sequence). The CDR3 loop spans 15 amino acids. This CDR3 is CASSNLAGGPREQFF. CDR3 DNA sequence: TGTGCCAGTAGTAACCTAGCGGGAGGGCCTCGTGAGCAGTTCTTC.

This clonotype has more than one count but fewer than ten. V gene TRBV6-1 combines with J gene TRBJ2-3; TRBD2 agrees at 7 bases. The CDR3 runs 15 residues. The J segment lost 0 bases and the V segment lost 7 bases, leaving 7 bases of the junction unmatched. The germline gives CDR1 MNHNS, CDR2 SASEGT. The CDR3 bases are TGTGCCAGCAACCCTAGCGGAGCGAGCACAGATACGCAGTATTTT. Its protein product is CASNPSGASTDTQYF.

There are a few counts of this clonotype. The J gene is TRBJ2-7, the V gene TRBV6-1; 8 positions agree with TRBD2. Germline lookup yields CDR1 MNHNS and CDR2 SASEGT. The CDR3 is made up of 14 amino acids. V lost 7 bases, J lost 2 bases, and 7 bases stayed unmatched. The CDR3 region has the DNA TGTGCCAGCACCTCAACTAGCGGAACCTACGAGCAGTACTTC. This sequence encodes CASTSTSGTYEQYF.

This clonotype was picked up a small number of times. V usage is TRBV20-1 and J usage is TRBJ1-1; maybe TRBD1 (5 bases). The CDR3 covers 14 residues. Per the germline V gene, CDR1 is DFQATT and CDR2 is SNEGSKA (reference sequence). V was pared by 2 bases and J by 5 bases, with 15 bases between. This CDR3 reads CSARRGQGETEAFF. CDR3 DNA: TGCAGTGCTAGAAGAGGGCAGGGAGAGACTGAAGCTTTCTTT.

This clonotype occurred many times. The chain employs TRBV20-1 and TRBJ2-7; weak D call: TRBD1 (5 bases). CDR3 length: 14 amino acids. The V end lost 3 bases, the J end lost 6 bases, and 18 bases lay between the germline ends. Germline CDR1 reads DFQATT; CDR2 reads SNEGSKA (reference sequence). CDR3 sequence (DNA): TGCAGTGCTAGTAGGACATGGTCGGATGGCGAGCAGTACTTC. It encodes CSASRTWSDGEQYF.

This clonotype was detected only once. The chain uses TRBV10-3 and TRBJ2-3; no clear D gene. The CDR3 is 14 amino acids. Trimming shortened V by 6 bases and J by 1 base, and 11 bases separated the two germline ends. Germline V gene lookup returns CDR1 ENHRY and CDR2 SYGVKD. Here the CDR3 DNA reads TGTGCCATCAGCGATGAGGACCGCACAGATACGCAGTATTTT. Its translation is CAISDEDRTDTQYF.

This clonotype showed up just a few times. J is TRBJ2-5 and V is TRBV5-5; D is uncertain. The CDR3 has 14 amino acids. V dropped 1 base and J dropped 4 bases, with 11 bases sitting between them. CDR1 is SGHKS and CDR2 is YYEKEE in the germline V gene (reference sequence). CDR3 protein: CASSLFGFPETQYF. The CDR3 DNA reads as TGTGCCAGCAGCTTGTTCGGTTTCCCAGAGACCCAGTACTTC. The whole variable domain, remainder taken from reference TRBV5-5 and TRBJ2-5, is DAGVTQSPTHLIKTRGQQVTLRCSPISGHKSVSWYQQVLGQGPQFIFQYYEKEERGRGNFPDRFSARQFPNYSSELNVNALLLGDSALYLCASSLFGFPETQYFGPGTRLLVL.

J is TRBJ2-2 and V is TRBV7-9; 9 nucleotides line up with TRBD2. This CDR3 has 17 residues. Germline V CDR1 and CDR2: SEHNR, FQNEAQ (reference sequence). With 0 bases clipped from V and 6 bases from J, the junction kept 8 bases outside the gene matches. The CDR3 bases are TGTGCCAGCAGCTTAGCGTGGTTAGCGGGAGCCGCCGGGGAGCTGTTTTTT. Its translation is CASSLAWLAGAAGELFF.

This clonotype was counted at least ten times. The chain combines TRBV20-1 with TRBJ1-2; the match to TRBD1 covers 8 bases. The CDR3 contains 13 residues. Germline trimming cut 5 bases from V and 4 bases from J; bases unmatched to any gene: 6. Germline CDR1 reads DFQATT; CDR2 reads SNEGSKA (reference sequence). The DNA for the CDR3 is TGCAGTGCTTGGACAGGGCGCCGCTATGGCTACACCTTC. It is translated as CSAWTGRRYGYTF.

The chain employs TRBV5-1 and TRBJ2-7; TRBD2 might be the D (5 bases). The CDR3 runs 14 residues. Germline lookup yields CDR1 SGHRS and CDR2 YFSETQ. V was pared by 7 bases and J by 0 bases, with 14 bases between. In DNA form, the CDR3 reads TGCGCCAGCGTCCGAGACGGAGGCTCCTACGAGCAGTACTTC. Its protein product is CASVRDGGSYEQYF.

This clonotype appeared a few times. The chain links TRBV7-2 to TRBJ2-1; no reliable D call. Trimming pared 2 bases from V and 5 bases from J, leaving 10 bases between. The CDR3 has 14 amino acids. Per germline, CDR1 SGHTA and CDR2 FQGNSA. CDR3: CASSLSRVNNEQFF. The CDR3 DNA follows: TGTGCCAGCAGCTTATCAAGAGTCAACAATGAGCAGTTCTTC.

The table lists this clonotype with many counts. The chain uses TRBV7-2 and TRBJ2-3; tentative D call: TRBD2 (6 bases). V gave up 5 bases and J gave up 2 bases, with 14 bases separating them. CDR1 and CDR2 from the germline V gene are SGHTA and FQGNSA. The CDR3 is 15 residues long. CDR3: CASSLTRDFTDTQYF. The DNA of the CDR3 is TGTGCCAGCAGCCTCACAAGGGACTTCACAGATACGCAGTATTTT.